Listed here are 27 T cell receptor beta chains from one sample, sequenced in a study of Ad26.COV2.S vaccination and SARS-CoV-2 variants. Clones were read by immunoSEQ multiplex PCR, and TCRdb kept only the in-frame ones, dropping some. The repertoire holds about 480,000 clones, with 87% as singletons. Indicated treatment: roughly 19 received Ad26.COV2.S at low or high dose, single or two shots; several received placebo; per-sample allocation not given. Sampling happened 63 days after the first vaccine or placebo injection. This specimen was peripheral blood, taken in a trial of Ad26.COV2.S vaccine versus placebo. The source of these receptors is a person between 18 and 65 years old who received the Ad26.COV2.S COVID-19 vaccine or a placebo.

V is TRBV27 and J is TRBJ1-5; TRBD1 might be the D (5 bases). V gave up 7 bases and J gave up 4 bases, with 14 bases separating them. Germline CDR1 MNHEY, CDR2 SMNVEV (reference sequence). CDR3 length: 14 amino acids. CDR3 loop: CASTSGFPNQPQHF. DNA of the CDR3: TGTGCCAGCACTTCAGGGTTCCCGAATCAGCCCCAGCATTTT.

The V gene is TRBV5-1, the J gene TRBJ2-5; TRBD1 might be the D (5 bases). Per germline, CDR1 SGHRS and CDR2 YFSETQ. The CDR3 has 14 amino acids. Between the trimmed V and J ends, which lost 2 bases and 5 bases, there was a span of 13 bases. CDR3 residues: CASSFFGRAETQYF. CDR3 sequence (DNA): TGCGCCAGCAGCTTCTTCGGCAGGGCTGAGACCCAGTACTTC.

The genes are TRBV6-2 or TRBV6-3 and TRBJ2-7, with D maybe TRBD2 (5 bases). The CDR3 covers 13 residues. The germline V gene has CDR1 MNHEY and CDR2 SVGEGT. Trimming left V 5 bases short and J 4 bases short, with 12 bases between. CDR3 protein: CASSPLTTYEQYF. CDR3 bases: TGTGCCAGCAGTCCACTGACTACGTACGAGCAGTACTTC.

V is TRBV5-1 and J is TRBJ2-1; D is perhaps TRBD1 (6 bases). Germline-derived CDR1 and CDR2 are SGHRS and YFSETQ. The CDR3 spans 15 residues. V dropped 2 bases and J dropped 4 bases, with 13 bases sitting between them. The CDR3 loop reads CASSLGTQAYNEQFF. The CDR3 DNA sequence: TGCGCCAGCAGCTTAGGGACACAGGCTTACAATGAGCAGTTCTTC.

This clone came up once. This chain connects TRBV30 to TRBJ2-7; 9 bases fit TRBD1. V was pared by 1 base and J by 6 bases, with 7 bases of the junction left unmatched. The CDR3 runs 14 residues. CDR1 and CDR2 from the germline V gene are GTSNPN and SVGIG (reference sequence). DNA for the CDR3: TGTGCCTGGAGTGGGGACAGGGAAAGAGGCGAGCAGTACTTC. This codes for CAWSGDRERGEQYF.

The chain recombines TRBV3-1 (or the pseudogene TRBV3-2) with TRBJ2-7; D may be TRBD1 (6 bases). CDR3 length: 14 amino acids. The germline gives CDR1 LGHDT, CDR2 YNNKEL (reference sequence). Trimming stripped 4 bases from V and 4 bases from J, with 14 bases between. CDR3 sequence reads: CASSPQGRRYEQYF. In DNA, the CDR3 is TGTGCCAGCAGCCCTCAGGGGCGCCGGTACGAGCAGTACTTC.

The chain has TRBV7-2 and TRBJ2-7; D might be TRBD1 (6 bases). The germline V gene has CDR1 SGHTA and CDR2 FQGNSA. CDR3 length equals 15 residues. Trimming took 5 bases from V and 0 from J, leaving 14 bases between them. The CDR3 reads CASSVTGQSSYEQYF. DNA for the CDR3: TGTGCCAGCAGCGTGACAGGCCAAAGCTCCTACGAGCAGTACTTC.

In the case of this clone: Other DNA sequences of this sample code for an identical CDR3. The genes are TRBV12-3 or TRBV12-4 and TRBJ2-7; maybe TRBD1 (6 bases). V was shortened by 6 bases and J by 1 base, with 10 bases between the two germline ends. This CDR3 spans 13 amino acids. This chain's CDR3 is CASSLQGSYEQYF. CDR3 nucleotides: TGTGCCAGCAGCCTACAGGGTTCCTACGAGCAGTACTTC.

A remark on this clone: One junction end disagrees with the germline gene, perhaps due to a read error. The chain combines TRBV6-5 with TRBJ2-1; weak D call: TRBD2 (6 bases). CDR1 is MNHEY, CDR2 SVGAGI, per germline. There are 14 residues in the CDR3. CDR3 residues: CASRLAGGENGQFF. CDR3 DNA sequence: TGTGCCAGCAGACTGGCCGGAGGGGAGAATGGGCAGTTCTTC.

This clone was observed once. The rearrangement joins TRBV9 to TRBJ2-6; 10 positions agree with TRBD1. V shed 3 bases and J 0 bases; nucleotides not matched to a gene: 6. CDR3 length: 18 residues. Germline V gene data show CDR1 as SGDLS and CDR2 as YYNGEE. CDR3 protein: CASSGTTGGNSGANVLTF. CDR3 bases: TGTGCCAGCAGCGGAACGACAGGGGGCAACTCTGGGGCCAACGTCCTGACTTTC.

J is TRBJ2-1 and V is TRBV28, with D possibly being TRBD2 (7 bases). CDR3 length equals 16 residues. V dropped 5 bases and J dropped 4 bases, with 18 bases sitting between them. Germline CDR1 reads MDHEN; CDR2 reads SYDVKM. In DNA form, the CDR3 reads TGTGCCAGCAGTGCGAGCGGGACACCGAAATACAATGAGCAGTTCTTC. Its protein is CASSASGTPKYNEQFF.

The rearrangement joins TRBV13 to TRBJ2-7; either TRBD1 or TRBD2 may fit D (5 bases each). CDR1 and CDR2 (germline): PRHDT, FYEKMQ (reference sequence). The CDR3 has 14 residues. Between the trimmed V and J ends, which lost 1 base and 5 bases, there was a span of 12 bases. CDR3 region: CASSLAGPSHEQYF. CDR3 in DNA: TGTGCCAGCAGCTTAGCGGGACCGTCCCACGAGCAGTACTTC.

This clone was found once. The chain links TRBV3-1 (or the pseudogene TRBV3-2) to TRBJ2-4; possible D gene TRBD2, 6 bases. The CDR3 consists of 17 residues. The V gene lost 0 bases and the J gene lost 0 bases, with 12 bases spanning the gap. Germline CDR1 LGHDT, CDR2 YNNKEL (reference sequence). In DNA, the CDR3 is TGTGCCAGCAGCCAAGAGAGGAGGGTTCTAGCCAAAAACATTCAGTACTTC. The encoded protein is CASSQERRVLAKNIQYF.

The chain carries TRBV27 and TRBJ1-2; possible D gene TRBD1, 5 bases. The V end lost 5 bases, the J end lost 8 bases, and 15 bases lay between the germline ends. CDR1 is MNHEY, CDR2 SMNVEV, per germline (reference sequence). This CDR3 spans 13 amino acids. The CDR3 DNA reads as TGTGCCAGCAGTCCCCCAGGGCGATGGGGCTACACCTTC. Protein: CASSPPGRWGYTF.

V is TRBV30 and J is TRBJ1-2; D unresolved. The CDR3 has 13 residues. In germline, CDR1 is GTSNPN, CDR2 SVGIG (reference sequence). Trimming took 4 bases from V and 8 from J, leaving 17 bases between them. The chain's CDR3 is CAWNPAGLAGYTF. The CDR3, as DNA: TGTGCCTGGAATCCTGCGGGCTTAGCAGGCTACACCTTC. Full variable domain (missing parts from reference TRBV30 and TRBJ1-2): SQTIHQWPATLVQPVGSPLSLECTVEGTSNPNLYWYRQAAGRGLQLLFYSVGIGQISSEVPQNLSASRPQDRQFILSSKKLLLSDSGFYLCAWNPAGLAGYTFGSGTRLTVV.

The chain links TRBV28 to TRBJ2-5, with D hard to call. V lost 7 bases, J lost 7 bases, and 19 bases lay in between. The germline CDR1 and CDR2 sequences are MDHEN and SYDVKM. This CDR3 contains 14 residues. CDR3 DNA sequence: TGTGCCAGCACCACCCCCCAGGCCCGTGGGACCCAGTACTTC. Translation gives CASTTPQARGTQYF. Together with reference TRBV28 and TRBJ2-5, the CDR3 gives the full variable domain: DVKVTQSSRYLVKRTGEKVFLECVQDMDHENMFWYRQDPGLGLRLIYFSYDVKMKEKGDIPEGYSVSREKKERFSLILESASTNQTSMYLCASTTPQARGTQYFGPGTRLLVL.

This CDR3 reads CASSPQGGGSGELFF. The CDR3 DNA sequence: TGTGCCAGCAGCCCACAGGGGGGGGGCTCTGGGGAGCTGTTTTTT. The rearrangement links TRBV21-1 to TRBJ2-2; TRBD1 was called by the table and not checked on the DNA. TRBV21-1 is assigned pseudogene status. The CDR3 consists of 15 residues.

The chain employs TRBV27 and TRBJ1-4; D perhaps matches TRBD1 (5 bases). V lost 0 bases to trimming and J lost 8 bases, with 22 bases between them. The CDR3 runs to 18 residues. Germline V gene lookup returns CDR1 MNHEY and CDR2 SMNVEV (reference sequence). This CDR3 reads CASSLSRQRWGHDEKLFF. The CDR3, as DNA: TGTGCCAGCAGTTTATCCCGACAGAGATGGGGCCACGACGAAAAACTGTTTTTT.

The count of this clone is one. The genes are TRBV2 and TRBJ2-1; TRBD1 is a possible D gene (6 bases). The germline gives CDR1 SNHLY, CDR2 FYNNEI. Trimming took off 9 bases at V and 4 bases at J, with 16 bases between the two ends. The CDR3 is 14 residues long. The CDR3 coding sequence is TGTGCCAGTACGCAGGGGCTCATTTACAATGAGCAGTTCTTC. This translates into CASTQGLIYNEQFF.

This chain links TRBV20-1 with TRBJ2-7; D gene ambiguous. This CDR3 comprises 11 residues. Trimming pared 6 bases from V and 5 bases from J, leaving 11 bases between. Germline V gene sequence: CDR1 DFQATT, CDR2 SNEGSKA (reference sequence). The CDR3 here is CSAPSGHEQYF. DNA of the CDR3: TGCAGTGCCCCCAGTGGCCACGAGCAGTACTTC.

As regards this clone: Other nucleotide sequences in the sample specify the same CDR3. The CDR3 here is CATSDAGYSYEQYF. Here the CDR3 DNA reads TGTGCCACCAGTGACGCAGGGTACTCCTACGAGCAGTACTTC. The chain links TRBV24-1 to TRBJ2-7; perhaps TRBD1 as D (5 bases). The germline gives CDR1 KGHDR, CDR2 SFDVKD. V was shortened by 4 bases and J by 0 bases, with 9 bases between the two germline ends. The CDR3 consists of 14 residues.

J is TRBJ2-7 and V is TRBV27, with D possibly being TRBD1 (5 bases). The CDR3 covers 15 residues. With 0 bases removed from V and 2 bases from J, the gap between germline ends came to 11 bases. From germline, CDR1 is MNHEY and CDR2 SMNVEV (reference sequence). The CDR3 is CASSLSFQGAYEQYF. CDR3 coding DNA: TGTGCCAGCAGTTTATCGTTTCAGGGTGCCTACGAGCAGTACTTC.

The chain joins TRBV2 to TRBJ2-1, with D possibly being TRBD2 (5 bases). Looked up from germline, CDR1 is SNHLY and CDR2 is FYNNEI. The CDR3 length is 12 residues. Trimming removed 8 bases from V and 3 bases from J, with 8 bases in between. DNA for the CDR3: TGTGCCAGCCGGCGGGTCTACAATGAGCAGTTCTTC. Protein product: CASRRVYNEQFF. Together with reference TRBV2 and TRBJ2-1, the CDR3 gives the full variable domain: EPEVTQTPSHQVTQMGQEVILRCVPISNHLYFYWYRQILGQKVEFLVSFYNNEISEKSEIFDDQFSVERPDGSNFTLKIRSTKLEDSAMYFCASRRVYNEQFFGPGTRLTVL.

The chain joins TRBV5-1 to TRBJ2-1, with 11 bases fitting TRBD2. Germline V gene sequence: CDR1 SGHRS, CDR2 YFSETQ. The V and J ends lost 4 bases and 6 bases, in that order; junction bases with no gene match: 6. The CDR3 is made up of 15 amino acids. CDR3 sequence (DNA): TGCGCCAGCAGCATCGGGACTAGCGGCACCAATGAGCAGTTCTTC. It translates to CASSIGTSGTNEQFF.

V gene TRBV19 combines with J gene TRBJ1-1; weak D call: TRBD1 (6 bases). The germline V gene has CDR1 LNHDA and CDR2 SQIVND (reference sequence). V was cut by 3 bases and J by 1 base, with 21 bases left in between. The CDR3 consists of 18 residues. The CDR3 loop is CASSMDLIRGPRNTEAFF. CDR3 DNA: TGTGCCAGTAGTATGGATCTAATCAGGGGCCCCCGGAACACTGAAGCTTTCTTT. Together with reference TRBV19 and TRBJ1-1, the CDR3 gives the full variable domain: DGGITQSPKYLFRKEGQNVTLSCEQNLNHDAMYWYRQDPGQGLRLIYYSQIVNDFQKGDIAEGYSVSREKKESFPLTVTSAQKNPTAFYLCASSMDLIRGPRNTEAFFGQGTRLTVV.

V usage is TRBV28 and J usage is TRBJ2-4; D assignment may be TRBD1 or TRBD2 (5 bases each). CDR1 MDHEN and CDR2 SYDVKM come from the germline V gene. The CDR3 contains 13 residues. V gave up 6 bases and J gave up 1 base, with 7 bases separating them. In DNA, the CDR3 is TGTGCCAGCAGGTGGGGGGCCAAAAACATTCAGTACTTC. Protein: CASRWGAKNIQYF.

In its sample, this clone was seen once. This rearrangement joins TRBV19 to TRBJ2-1, with 11 positions matching TRBD2. Germline assignment: CDR1 LNHDA and CDR2 SQIVND (reference sequence). Trimming at V came to 3 bases and at J to 6 bases, leaving 4 bases not matched to a gene. The CDR3 runs 15 residues. The CDR3, as DNA: TGTGCCAGTAGTATGGGGACTAGCGGACGCAATGAGCAGTTCTTC. This encodes CASSMGTSGRNEQFF.